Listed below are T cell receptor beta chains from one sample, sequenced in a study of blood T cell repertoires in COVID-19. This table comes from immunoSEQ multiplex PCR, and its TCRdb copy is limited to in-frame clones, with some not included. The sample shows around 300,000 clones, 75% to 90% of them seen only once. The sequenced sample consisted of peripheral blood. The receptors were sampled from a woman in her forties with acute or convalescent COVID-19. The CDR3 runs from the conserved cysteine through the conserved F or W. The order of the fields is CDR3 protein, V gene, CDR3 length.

CDR3 protein: CASSTEPSYNSPLHF; V gene: TRBV5-6; CDR3 length: 15
CDR3 protein: CASSSLGRGAETQYF; V gene: TRBV3-1/TRBV3-2; CDR3 length: 15
CDR3 protein: CSASFSYGYTF; V gene: TRBV20-1; CDR3 length: 11
CDR3 protein: CATSDQQTGTYGYTF; V gene: TRBV24-1; CDR3 length: 15
CDR3 protein: CSVEEGTVRYGYTF; V gene: TRBV29-1; CDR3 length: 14
CDR3 protein: CAISGPTNNGYNEQFF; V gene: TRBV10-3; CDR3 length: 16
CDR3 protein: CASRATASSEKLFF; V gene: TRBV6-6; CDR3 length: 14
CDR3 protein: CASTFNEGDRLYGYTF; V gene: TRBV21-1; CDR3 length: 16
CDR3 protein: CASREGEGYTEAFF; V gene: TRBV5-1; CDR3 length: 14
CDR3 protein: CASSVGDRGQGYTF; V gene: TRBV9; CDR3 length: 14
CDR3 protein: CASSYSDTLLTEAFF; V gene: TRBV6-5; CDR3 length: 15
CDR3 protein: CASSLDGTGNTIYF; V gene: TRBV5-1; CDR3 length: 14
CDR3 protein: CASSQSEQADSPLHF; V gene: TRBV23-1; CDR3 length: 15
CDR3 protein: CASGSRGLGEFYNEQFF; V gene: TRBV12-5; CDR3 length: 17
CDR3 protein: CASSATELNTEAFF; V gene: TRBV4-2; CDR3 length: 14
CDR3 protein: CASTGGGRFSEAFF; V gene: TRBV2; CDR3 length: 14
CDR3 protein: CASSQLMGPPEKLFF; V gene: TRBV5-8; CDR3 length: 15
CDR3 protein: CASSGTGGGYTF; V gene: TRBV25-1; CDR3 length: 12
CDR3 protein: CASGSEGTPNTEAFF; V gene: TRBV12-5; CDR3 length: 15
CDR3 protein: CASSYTGDWSVGQFF; V gene: TRBV27; CDR3 length: 15
CDR3 protein: CASSPPAGGETQYF; V gene: TRBV18; CDR3 length: 14
CDR3 protein: CASSQGASGDYGYTF; V gene: TRBV4-2; CDR3 length: 15
CDR3 protein: CASSLRPQGLNTEAFF; V gene: TRBV19; CDR3 length: 16
CDR3 protein: CASSLGVQTTASNYGYTF; V gene: TRBV5-1; CDR3 length: 18
CDR3 protein: CATSGQGNSPLHF; V gene: TRBV19; CDR3 length: 13
CDR3 protein: CASSSGQETQYF; V gene: TRBV5-1; CDR3 length: 12
CDR3 protein: CASSEQGAGVNTEAFF; V gene: TRBV10-1; CDR3 length: 16
CDR3 protein: CASSAPGLGGDGYTF; V gene: TRBV9; CDR3 length: 15
CDR3 protein: CASSVPPGLAGAWGTGELFF; V gene: TRBV11-3; CDR3 length: 20
CDR3 protein: CASSVGLAGTDTQYF; V gene: TRBV6-4; CDR3 length: 15
CDR3 protein: CASSVATGLAGGPSEQFF; V gene: TRBV9; CDR3 length: 18
CDR3 protein: CASSPYRAGQGATGELFF; V gene: TRBV7-6; CDR3 length: 18
CDR3 protein: CASSQTRDYGYTF; V gene: TRBV3-1/TRBV3-2; CDR3 length: 13
CDR3 protein: CASSQERSAGGETQYF; V gene: TRBV3-1/TRBV3-2; CDR3 length: 16
CDR3 protein: CASRPTDYSNQPQHF; V gene: TRBV19; CDR3 length: 15
CDR3 protein: CASSPGQGNSPLHF; V gene: TRBV7-8; CDR3 length: 14
CDR3 protein: CASSADRATNEKLFF; V gene: TRBV7-8; CDR3 length: 15
CDR3 protein: CAIKGTGDEKLFF; V gene: TRBV10-3; CDR3 length: 13
CDR3 protein: CAISESADTTKAFF; V gene: TRBV10-3; CDR3 length: 14
CDR3 protein: CASSDYRGGAEDTIYF; V gene: TRBV25-1; CDR3 length: 16
CDR3 protein: CAWNRGAPDQPQHF; V gene: TRBV30; CDR3 length: 14
CDR3 protein: CAWSSREGEKLFF; V gene: TRBV30; CDR3 length: 13
CDR3 protein: CASSQGTGGGSPLHF; V gene: TRBV3-1/TRBV3-2; CDR3 length: 15
CDR3 protein: CASSPRRGTEAFF; V gene: TRBV27; CDR3 length: 13
CDR3 protein: CASSLGSNYGYTF; V gene: TRBV12-3/TRBV12-4; CDR3 length: 13
CDR3 protein: CASGHGAETQYF; V gene: TRBV2; CDR3 length: 12
CDR3 protein: CASSLEQLTGELFF; V gene: TRBV7-2; CDR3 length: 14
CDR3 protein: CASRYRSRPYGYTF; V gene: TRBV27; CDR3 length: 14
CDR3 protein: CASSTTGGTEAFF; V gene: TRBV19; CDR3 length: 13
CDR3 protein: CASSAAELNEAFF; V gene: TRBV27; CDR3 length: 13